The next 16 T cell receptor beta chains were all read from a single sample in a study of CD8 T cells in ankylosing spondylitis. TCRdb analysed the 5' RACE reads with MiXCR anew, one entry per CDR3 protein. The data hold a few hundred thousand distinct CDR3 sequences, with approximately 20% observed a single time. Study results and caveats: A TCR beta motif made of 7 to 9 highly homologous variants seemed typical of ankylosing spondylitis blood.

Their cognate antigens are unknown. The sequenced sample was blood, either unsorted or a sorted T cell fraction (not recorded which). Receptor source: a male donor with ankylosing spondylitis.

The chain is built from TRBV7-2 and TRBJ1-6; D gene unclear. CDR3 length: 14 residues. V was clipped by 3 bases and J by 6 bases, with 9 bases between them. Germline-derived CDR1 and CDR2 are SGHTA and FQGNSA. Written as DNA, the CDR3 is TGTGCCAGCAGCTTGTGGCAGAGTAATTCACCCCTCCACTTT. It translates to CASSLWQSNSPLHF.

The CDR3 reads CASSPGTSGAFNEQFF. CDR3 bases: TGTGCCAGCTCACCAGGGACTAGCGGGGCCTTCAATGAGCAGTTCTTC. The chain is built from TRBV18 and TRBJ2-1; TRBD2 agrees at 13 bases. V lost 2 bases to trimming and J lost 6 bases; unmatched junction nucleotides: 4. Germline V CDR1 and CDR2: KGHSH, LQKENI. The CDR3 runs 16 residues.

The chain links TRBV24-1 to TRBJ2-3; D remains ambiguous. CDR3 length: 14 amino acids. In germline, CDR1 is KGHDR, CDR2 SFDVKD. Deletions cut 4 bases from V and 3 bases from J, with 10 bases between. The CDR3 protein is CATSETAGTDTQYF. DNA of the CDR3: TGTGCCACCAGTGAAACGGCCGGGACAGATACGCAGTATTTT.

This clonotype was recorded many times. The CDR3 bases are TGCGCCAGCAGCCAATTAGACCCTAAGCTCCAGTACTTC. Its protein is CASSQLDPKLQYF. This chain connects TRBV4-1 to TRBJ2-5, with D hard to call. The CDR3 is 13 amino acids. Deletions cut 2 bases from V and 10 bases from J, with 14 bases between. Germline V gene sequence: CDR1 MGHRA, CDR2 YSYEKL.

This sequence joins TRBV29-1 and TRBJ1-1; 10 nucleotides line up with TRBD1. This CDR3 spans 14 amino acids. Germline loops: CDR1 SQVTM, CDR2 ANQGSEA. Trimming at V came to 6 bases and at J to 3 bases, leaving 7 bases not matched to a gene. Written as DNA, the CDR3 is TGCAGCGTCGGAAGGACAGGGGGGGACACTGAAGCTTTCTTT. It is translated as CSVGRTGGDTEAFF.

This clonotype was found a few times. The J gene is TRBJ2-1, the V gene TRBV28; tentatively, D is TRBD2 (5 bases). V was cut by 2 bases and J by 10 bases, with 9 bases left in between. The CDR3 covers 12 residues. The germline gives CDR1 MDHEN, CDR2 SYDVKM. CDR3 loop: CASSLLAREQFF. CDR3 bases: TGTGCCAGCAGTTTACTAGCACGCGAGCAGTTCTTC. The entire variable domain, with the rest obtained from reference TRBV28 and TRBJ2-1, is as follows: DVKVTQSSRYLVKRTGEKVFLECVQDMDHENMFWYRQDPGLGLRLIYFSYDVKMKEKGDIPEGYSVSREKKERFSLILESASTNQTSMYLCASSLLAREQFFGPGTRLTVL.

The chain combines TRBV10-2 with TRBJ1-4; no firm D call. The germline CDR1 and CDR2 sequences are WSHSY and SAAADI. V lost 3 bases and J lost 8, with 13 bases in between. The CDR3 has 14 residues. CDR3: CASSDFGPYEKLFF. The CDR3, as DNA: TGCGCCAGCAGTGATTTCGGACCCTACGAAAAACTGTTTTTT.

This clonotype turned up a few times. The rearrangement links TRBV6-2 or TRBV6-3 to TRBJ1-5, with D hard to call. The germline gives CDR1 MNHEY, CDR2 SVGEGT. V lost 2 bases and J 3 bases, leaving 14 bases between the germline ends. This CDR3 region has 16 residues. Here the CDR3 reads CASSYRGGGFNQPQHF. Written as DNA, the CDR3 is TGTGCCAGCAGTTACCGTGGAGGCGGGTTCAATCAGCCCCAGCATTTT.

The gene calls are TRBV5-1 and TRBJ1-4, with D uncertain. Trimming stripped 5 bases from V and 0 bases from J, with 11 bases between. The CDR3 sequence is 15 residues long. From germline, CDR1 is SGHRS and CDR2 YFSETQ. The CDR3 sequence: CASRVRESTNEKLFF. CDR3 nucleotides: TGCGCCAGCAGAGTAAGGGAATCAACTAATGAAAAACTGTTTTTT.

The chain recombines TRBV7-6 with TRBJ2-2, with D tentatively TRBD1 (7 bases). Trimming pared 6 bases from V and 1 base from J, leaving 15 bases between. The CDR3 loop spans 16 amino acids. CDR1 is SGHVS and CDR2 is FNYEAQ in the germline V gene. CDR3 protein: CASRLGGTVNTGELFF. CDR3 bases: TGTGCCAGCAGACTAGGCGGGACAGTGAACACCGGGGAGCTGTTTTTT.

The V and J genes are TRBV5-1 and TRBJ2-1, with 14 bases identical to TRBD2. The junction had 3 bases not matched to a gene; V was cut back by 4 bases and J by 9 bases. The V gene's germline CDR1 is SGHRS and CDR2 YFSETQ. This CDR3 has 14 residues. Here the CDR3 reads CASSGGTSGSEQFF. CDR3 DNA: TGCGCCAGCAGCGGGGGGACTAGCGGGAGTGAGCAGTTCTTC.

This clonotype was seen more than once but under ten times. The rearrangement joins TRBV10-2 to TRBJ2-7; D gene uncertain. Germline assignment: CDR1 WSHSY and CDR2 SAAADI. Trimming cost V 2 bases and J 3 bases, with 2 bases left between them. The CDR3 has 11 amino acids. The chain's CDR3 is CASSENYEQYF. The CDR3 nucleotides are TGCGCCAGCAGTGAGAACTACGAGCAGTACTTC.

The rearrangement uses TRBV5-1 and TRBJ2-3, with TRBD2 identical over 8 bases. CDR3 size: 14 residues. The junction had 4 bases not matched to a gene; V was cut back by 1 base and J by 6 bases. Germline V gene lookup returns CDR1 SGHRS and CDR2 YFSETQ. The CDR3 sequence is CASSLTSGDDTQYF. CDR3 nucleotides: TGCGCCAGCAGCTTGACTAGCGGAGACGATACGCAGTATTTT.

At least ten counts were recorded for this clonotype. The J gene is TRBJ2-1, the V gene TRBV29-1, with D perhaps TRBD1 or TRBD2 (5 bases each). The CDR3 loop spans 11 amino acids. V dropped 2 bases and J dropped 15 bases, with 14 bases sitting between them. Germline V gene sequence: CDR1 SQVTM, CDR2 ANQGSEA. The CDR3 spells CSVEQGPNPFF. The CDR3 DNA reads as TGCAGCGTTGAACAGGGACCTAACCCGTTCTTC.

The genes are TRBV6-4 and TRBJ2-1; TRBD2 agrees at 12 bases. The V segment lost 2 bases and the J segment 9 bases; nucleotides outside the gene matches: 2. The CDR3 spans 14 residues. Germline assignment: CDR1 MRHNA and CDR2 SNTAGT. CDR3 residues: CASSDELAGGEQFF. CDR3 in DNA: TGTGCCAGCAGTGACGAACTAGCGGGAGGTGAGCAGTTCTTC.

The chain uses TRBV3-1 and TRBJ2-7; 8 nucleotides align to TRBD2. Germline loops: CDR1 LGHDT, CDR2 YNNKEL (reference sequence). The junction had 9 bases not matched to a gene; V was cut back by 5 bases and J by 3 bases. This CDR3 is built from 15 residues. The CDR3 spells CASSWRGADNYEQYF. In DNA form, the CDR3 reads TGTGCCAGCAGCTGGCGGGGGGCCGACAACTACGAGCAGTACTTC.